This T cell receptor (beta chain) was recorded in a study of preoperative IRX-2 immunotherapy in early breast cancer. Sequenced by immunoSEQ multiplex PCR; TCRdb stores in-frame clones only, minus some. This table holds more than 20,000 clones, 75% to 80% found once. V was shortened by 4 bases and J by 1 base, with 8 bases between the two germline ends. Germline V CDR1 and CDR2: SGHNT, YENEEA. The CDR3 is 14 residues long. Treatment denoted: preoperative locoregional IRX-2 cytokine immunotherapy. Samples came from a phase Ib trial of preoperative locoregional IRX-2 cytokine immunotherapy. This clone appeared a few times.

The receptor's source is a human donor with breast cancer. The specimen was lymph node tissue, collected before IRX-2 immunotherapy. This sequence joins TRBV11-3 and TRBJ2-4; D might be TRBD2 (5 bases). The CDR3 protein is CASSSRGAKNIQYF. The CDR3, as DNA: TGTGCCAGCAGCTCCCGAGGGGCCAAAAACATTCAGTACTTC. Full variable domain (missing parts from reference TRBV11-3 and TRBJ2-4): EAGVVQSPRYKIIEKKQPVAFWCNPISGHNTLYWYLQNLGQGPELLIRYENEEAVDDSQLPKDRFSAERLKGVDSTLKIQPAELGDSAVYLCASSSRGAKNIQYFGAGTRLSVL.